A single sample gave rise to the 30 T cell receptor beta chains below, sequenced in a study of blood T cells in healthy people across ages. A J-beta primer mix and a sample-barcoded 5' primer were used in a second PCR of about 7 to 12 cycles. TCRdb re-called the 5' RACE reads through MiXCR, storing one row per CDR3 protein. The sample consists of 650,000 to 1,000,000 distinct CDR3 sequences, around 45% of them appearing once. Sequencing input: blood. The receptor source for this set is an older man in good health.

This rearrangement joins TRBV20-1 to TRBJ1-2; 7 bases fit TRBD1. The ends lost 6 bases at V and 0 bases at J; junction bases unmatched: 13. In germline, CDR1 is DFQATT, CDR2 SNEGSKA (reference sequence). This CDR3 contains 16 residues. CDR3 amino acids: CSANDPDRDSNYGYTF. In nucleotides, the CDR3 is TGCAGTGCCAACGACCCAGACAGGGACTCTAACTATGGCTACACCTTC.

The chain combines TRBV3-1 with TRBJ1-6; D not certain. The germline V gene has CDR1 LGHDT and CDR2 YNNKEL (reference sequence). The CDR3 sequence is 13 residues long. The V and J ends lost 5 bases and 10 bases respectively, with 12 bases between them. The CDR3 bases are TGTGCCAGCAGCAGGGAGGGTAGCTCACCCCTCCACTTT. Its translation is CASSREGSSPLHF.

The chain couples TRBV2 to TRBJ2-1; TRBD2 might be the D (6 bases). V was shortened by 4 bases and J by 4 bases, with 17 bases between the two germline ends. This CDR3 is built from 16 residues. Per germline, CDR1 SNHLY and CDR2 FYNNEI. The CDR3 DNA reads as TGTGCCAGCAGTGCTAGAACCGGGACTGCTTACAATGAGCAGTTCTTC. This translates into CASSARTGTAYNEQFF.

The rearrangement links TRBV11-2 to TRBJ2-5, with D possibly being TRBD1 or TRBD2 (6 bases each). The V and J ends lost 4 bases and 9 bases respectively, with 21 bases between them. This CDR3 has 15 residues. Germline V gene data show CDR1 as SGHAT and CDR2 as FQNNGV. In nucleotides, the CDR3 is TGTGCCAGCAGCTCCCCCTCGGGGGACATTGGGGCCCAGTACTTC. Translating gives CASSSPSGDIGAQYF.

This clonotype was recorded only once. The chain recombines TRBV29-1 with TRBJ2-2; 7 positions match TRBD2. Germline V gives CDR1 SQVTM, CDR2 ANQGSEA. The CDR3 length is 13 residues. J gave up 5 bases and V 5 bases, and 5 bases lay outside the gene matches. The CDR3: CSVQGGSTGELFF. CDR3 DNA: TGCAGCGTTCAAGGCGGGAGTACCGGGGAGCTGTTTTTT.

The gene calls are TRBV9 and TRBJ1-5, with D possibly being TRBD1 (6 bases). V was trimmed by 3 bases and J by 4 bases, leaving 11 bases between them. The CDR3 runs 14 residues. In germline, CDR1 is SGDLS, CDR2 YYNGEE. CDR3 nucleotide sequence: TGTGCCAGCAGCGGGGGGACACAGAATCAGCCCCAGCATTTT. Encoded protein: CASSGGTQNQPQHF.

The V and J genes are TRBV28 and TRBJ2-1; 9 nucleotides match TRBD2. Germline values: CDR1 MDHEN, CDR2 SYDVKM. J gave up 2 bases and V 6 bases, and 8 bases lay outside the gene matches. The CDR3 extends over 16 amino acids. The CDR3 nucleotides are TGTGCCAGCAGCGCCCGACTAGCGGTAGCCTACAATGAGCAGTTCTTC. This sequence encodes CASSARLAVAYNEQFF.

This chain uses TRBV29-1 with TRBJ1-4; D is unclear. This CDR3 is 12 amino acids long. Looked up from germline, CDR1 is SQVTM and CDR2 is ANQGSEA. V was shortened by 5 bases and J by 12 bases, with 16 bases between the two germline ends. The CDR3 DNA follows: TGCAGCGTTACACCAGGAATTGGGGAACTGTTTTTT. It codes for CSVTPGIGELFF.

This clonotype was recorded only once. The rearrangement joins TRBV9 to TRBJ2-3; the D is unclear. Between the trimmed V and J ends, which lost 1 base and 3 bases, there was a span of 6 bases. CDR3 length: 13 residues. The germline gives CDR1 SGDLS, CDR2 YYNGEE. The CDR3 DNA sequence: TGTGCCAGCAGCGTAAGAGCGACAGATACGCAGTATTTT. Residues: CASSVRATDTQYF.

V gene TRBV20-1 combines with J gene TRBJ2-1, with TRBD2 matching 8 bases. The V and J ends lost 2 bases and 8 bases, in that order; junction bases with no gene match: 11. Germline assignment: CDR1 DFQATT and CDR2 SNEGSKA (reference sequence). This CDR3 region has 15 residues. The CDR3 loop reads CSARYLTGGIDEQFF. The CDR3 DNA follows: TGCAGTGCTAGATACCTCACGGGAGGGATCGATGAGCAGTTCTTC.

Written as DNA, the CDR3 is TGTGCCAGCAGCTTAGTTTCCAAGTTGGCTAGCCTCCCCGGGGAGCTGTTTTTT. Translating gives CASSLVSKLASLPGELFF. The V call is TRBV7-3, the J call TRBJ2-2, with D maybe TRBD2 (5 bases). With 2 bases removed from V and 6 bases from J, the gap between germline ends came to 22 bases. This CDR3 comprises 18 residues. The germline CDR1 and CDR2 sequences are SGHTA and FQGTGA. Together with reference TRBV7-3 and TRBJ2-2, the CDR3 gives the full variable domain: GAGVSQTPSNKVTEKGKYVELRCDPISGHTALYWYRQSLGQGPEFLIYFQGTGAADDSGLPNDRFFAVRPEGSVSTLKIQRTERGDSAVYLCASSLVSKLASLPGELFFGEGSRLTVL.

This clonotype showed up just a few times. This chain connects TRBV20-1 to TRBJ2-5; D remains unclear. The V end was cut by 1 base, the J end by 5 bases, with 14 bases between. The CDR3 contains 14 residues. Germline CDR1 and CDR2: DFQATT and SNEGSKA (reference sequence). The CDR3 DNA reads TGCAGTGCTAGAGTGGTGAGTGGGCCGGAGACCCAGTACTTC. This codes for CSARVVSGPETQYF.

This clonotype was found once. V gene TRBV12-3 or TRBV12-4 combines with J gene TRBJ2-2; D call uncertain. The CDR3 loop spans 16 amino acids. V was shortened by 3 bases and J by 0 bases, with 11 bases between the two germline ends. CDR3 DNA: TGTGCCAGCAGTTTGAGGCTATCTTCGAACACCGGGGAGCTGTTTTTT. This encodes CASSLRLSSNTGELFF.

V usage is TRBV11-2 and J usage is TRBJ2-4; D not resolved. The CDR3 runs to 14 residues. V gave up 5 bases and J gave up 13 bases, with 21 bases separating them. Germline CDR1 and CDR2: SGHAT and FQNNGV. CDR3 loop: CASSLTDLPAEQYF. For the CDR3, the DNA is TGTGCCAGCAGCCTAACGGACCTCCCAGCTGAGCAGTACTTC.

Turning to this clonotype: Germline is not matched at one junction end, which may reflect a read error. This rearrangement joins TRBV20-1 to TRBJ2-7; TRBD2 might be the D (7 bases). The CDR3 is 16 amino acids. Germline V lookup: CDR1 DFQATT, CDR2 SNEGSKA (reference sequence). The CDR3 loop is CGARDGGARRFYEQYF. DNA for the CDR3: TGCGGTGCTAGAGATGGGGGGGCGCGGAGGTTCTACGAGCAGTACTTC.

In its sample, this clonotype was seen once. The J gene is TRBJ2-7, the V gene TRBV4-1; maybe TRBD2 (6 bases). V shed 0 bases and J shed 4 bases, with 16 bases lying between them. Per the germline V gene, CDR1 is MGHRA and CDR2 is YSYEKL. This CDR3 region has 16 residues. CDR3 in amino acids: CASSQDRGGAVYEQYF. The CDR3 DNA reads TGCGCCAGCAGCCAAGATCGCGGAGGGGCGGTGTACGAGCAGTACTTC.

The chain joins TRBV6-1 to TRBJ2-7, with D possibly being TRBD1 (5 bases). The germline V gene encodes CDR1 MNHNS and CDR2 SASEGT. This CDR3 region has 15 residues. Trimming pared 5 bases from V and 6 bases from J, leaving 20 bases between. CDR3 nucleotides: TGTGCCAGCAGTATTAACCAGGGATCACAAGGCGAGCAGTACTTC. The encoded protein is CASSINQGSQGEQYF.

The chain couples TRBV7-2 to TRBJ2-1; a weak D match, TRBD2 (6 bases). The V gene's germline CDR1 is SGHTA and CDR2 FQGNSA. The CDR3 has 16 amino acids. The V end was cut by 4 bases, the J end by 3 bases, with 16 bases between. DNA for the CDR3: TGTGCCAGCAGCTCCGGGGGTGGGAGACTCTACAATGAGCAGTTCTTC. Translation: CASSSGGGRLYNEQFF.

A few counts support this clonotype. V and J are TRBV12-3 or TRBV12-4 and TRBJ2-1, with 8 bases fitting TRBD2. The trim removed 4 bases at V and 4 bases at J, leaving 6 bases unmatched. The CDR3 has 15 amino acids. The CDR3 loop reads CASSSYGGGYNEQFF. CDR3 sequence (DNA): TGTGCCAGCAGTTCTTACGGGGGGGGGTACAATGAGCAGTTCTTC.

The genes are TRBV6-2 or TRBV6-3 and TRBJ2-1; TRBD2 matches at 7 bases. V was clipped by 8 bases and J by 9 bases; unmatched bases: 7. The CDR3 runs to 12 residues. Germline V CDR1 and CDR2: MNHEY, SVGEGT. In DNA, the CDR3 is TGTGCCAGCCTAGCGGAAACAACTGAGCAGTTCTTC. It is translated as CASLAETTEQFF.

CDR3 nucleotides: TGCGCCAGCAGCTCGACCGCAGACAGGGGACCCACCGGGGAGCTGTTTTTT. This gives the protein CASSSTADRGPTGELFF. This sequence joins TRBV5-1 and TRBJ2-2, with TRBD1 matching 8 bases. The V and J ends lost 3 bases and 4 bases, in that order; junction bases with no gene match: 11. This CDR3 comprises 17 residues. The germline CDR1 and CDR2 sequences are SGHRS and YFSETQ.

In its sample, this clonotype was seen once. A much larger clone differs from this one at a single base, so this may be a read error. This is likely a read error, given that the CDR3 carries no conserved phenylalanine or tryptophan at its end. The genes are TRBV15 and TRBJ2-6; D gene ambiguous. The V and J ends lost 2 bases and 1 base respectively, with 9 bases between them. CDR1 is LNHNV, CDR2 YYDKDF, per germline (reference sequence). This CDR3 spans 16 amino acids. The CDR3 reads CATSRNTPSGANVLTI. The DNA for the CDR3 is TGTGCCACCAGCAGAAATACGCCTTCTGGGGCCAACGTCCTGACTATC.

This clonotype has only one observation. CDR3 in amino acids: CASSPLAGGPREQFF. CDR3 sequence (DNA): TGTGCCAGCAGTCCTTTAGCGGGAGGGCCGCGTGAGCAGTTCTTC. The chain joins TRBV6-4 to TRBJ2-1; 11 bases line up with TRBD2. Germline values: CDR1 MRHNA, CDR2 SNTAGT. The CDR3 has 15 amino acids. The V gene end was trimmed by 5 bases and the J gene end by 9 bases; junction bases not matched to a gene: 9.

The V and J genes are TRBV29-1 and TRBJ1-1; TRBD1 is a possible D gene (6 bases). The CDR3 runs to 14 residues. The V gene lost 4 bases and the J gene lost 6 bases, with 18 bases spanning the gap. Germline values: CDR1 SQVTM, CDR2 ANQGSEA. The CDR3 sequence is CSVGGGVGSPEAFF. In DNA, the CDR3 is TGCAGCGTTGGAGGGGGAGTGGGCAGCCCTGAAGCTTTCTTT.

V usage is TRBV29-1 and J usage is TRBJ2-5; 7 bases are a match to TRBD2. V was pared by 4 bases and J by 11 bases, with 22 bases of the junction left unmatched. CDR1 SQVTM and CDR2 ANQGSEA come from the germline V gene. The CDR3 extends over 16 amino acids. CDR3 amino acids: CSVAFSGVGRVDEQYF. For the CDR3, the DNA is TGCAGCGTTGCTTTTTCGGGAGTAGGGAGGGTAGATGAGCAGTACTTC. Based on the CDR3 plus reference TRBV29-1 and TRBJ2-5, the full variable domain is SAVISQKPSRDICQRGTSLTIQCQVDSQVTMMFWYRQQPGQSLTLIATANQGSEATYESGFVIDKFPISRPNLTFSTLTVSNMSPEDSSIYLCSVAFSGVGRVDEQYFGPGTRLLVL.

The rearrangement links TRBV21-1 to TRBJ2-5; TRBD2 reflects the table's D call only, with no check against the DNA. TRBV21-1 is reported as a pseudogene. The CDR3 consists of 17 residues. CDR3 DNA: TGTGCCAGCAGCAAAGAAAGGGGACTAGCGGGAGGAAATGAGCAGTACTTC. Its translation is CASSKERGLAGGNEQYF.

Worth noting for this clonotype: A much larger clone sits a single nucleotide away, making a read error possible. The CDR3 loop is CASSLEGGQGSGEQFF. In DNA, the CDR3 is TGCGCCAGCAGCTTGGAAGGGGGACAGGGATCTGGTGAGCAGTTCTTC. V is TRBV5-1 and J is TRBJ2-1; 9 nucleotides match TRBD1. V lost 0 bases to trimming and J lost 9 bases; unmatched junction nucleotides: 10. The CDR3 length is 16 residues. Per the germline V gene, CDR1 is SGHRS and CDR2 is YFSETQ.

The chain links TRBV5-6 to TRBJ1-6, with D possibly matching TRBD1 (6 bases). V was clipped by 7 bases and J by 9 bases, with 14 bases between them. Germline assignment: CDR1 SGHDT and CDR2 YYEEEE. The CDR3 consists of 13 residues. In DNA, the CDR3 is TGTGCCAGCGGGTACAGGGAGAGTTCACCCCTCCACTTT. Amino acids: CASGYRESSPLHF.

A remark on this clonotype: At one end the junction does not follow the germline gene, possibly because of a read error. The gene calls are TRBV9 and TRBJ2-4, with D uncertain. The end of the DNA aligns better with TRBJ2-7, so the J call may be wrong. There are 12 residues in the CDR3. Per germline, CDR1 SGDLS and CDR2 YYNGEE. The CDR3, as DNA: TGTGCCTGCAGCGTAGTCGGAGACGAGCAGTACTTC. Encoded protein: CACSVVGDEQYF.

This clonotype was seen ten or more times. The junction departs from germline at one end; a sequencing error may be responsible. The chain carries TRBV4-1 and TRBJ2-7, with D unresolved. The germline V gene has CDR1 MGHRA and CDR2 YSYEKL. This CDR3 spans 13 amino acids. The DNA for the CDR3 is TGTGCCAGCAGCCAAGATTTGGGTTACGAGCAGTACTTC. Its translation is CASSQDLGYEQYF.